These 21 T cell receptor beta chains share one sample of origin, sequenced in a study of blood T cells in healthy people across ages. A sample-barcoded 5' primer and a J-beta primer mix were used in a second PCR of about 7 to 11 cycles. TCRdb recomputed calls from the 5' RACE reads with MiXCR, one row per CDR3 protein. The profile shows about 1.6 million distinct CDR3 sequences, 30% to 35% of them singletons. Sequences were obtained from blood. The receptors shown here come from a woman in her twenties or thirties in good health.

This clonotype appeared many times. This rearrangement joins TRBV29-1 to TRBJ2-5, with D maybe TRBD1 (5 bases). Germline V gene lookup returns CDR1 SQVTM and CDR2 ANQGSEA. Trimming stripped 4 bases from V and 2 bases from J, with 8 bases between. The CDR3 runs to 12 residues. CDR3 sequence: CSVATAQETQYF. CDR3 DNA: TGCAGCGTTGCGACAGCACAAGAGACCCAGTACTTC.

CDR3 DNA sequence: TGTGCCACCAGCAGCTCGACAGGGCTCACAGATACGCAGTATTTT. Protein product: CATSSSTGLTDTQYF. The rearrangement links TRBV15 to TRBJ2-3; TRBD1 matches at 7 bases. Germline loops: CDR1 LNHNV, CDR2 YYDKDF (reference sequence). This CDR3 is built from 15 residues. J gave up 2 bases and V 3 bases, and 5 bases lay outside the gene matches.

In its sample, this clonotype was seen a few times. The rearrangement uses TRBV7-2 and TRBJ2-2; D perhaps matches TRBD1 (6 bases). Germline V lookup: CDR1 SGHTA, CDR2 FQGNSA. V lost 6 bases, J lost 0 bases, and 11 bases lay in between. The CDR3 is 15 residues long. The CDR3, as DNA: TGTGCCAGCAGTCCATGGGGGCCGAACACCGGGGAGCTGTTTTTT. Translating gives CASSPWGPNTGELFF.

Only a few counts were recorded for this clonotype. The rearrangement uses TRBV28 and TRBJ2-1; the D is unclear. This CDR3 has 12 amino acids. The germline V gene has CDR1 MDHEN and CDR2 SYDVKM. The germline V and J ends were trimmed by 8 bases and 0 bases, with 5 bases remaining between them. As DNA, the CDR3 is TGTGCCAGCTCGATCTCCTACAATGAGCAGTTCTTC. Its translation: CASSISYNEQFF. Drawing the rest from reference TRBV28 and TRBJ2-1, the complete variable domain is DVKVTQSSRYLVKRTGEKVFLECVQDMDHENMFWYRQDPGLGLRLIYFSYDVKMKEKGDIPEGYSVSREKKERFSLILESASTNQTSMYLCASSISYNEQFFGPGTRLTVL.

This clonotype was counted many times. V is TRBV4-1 and J is TRBJ2-5, with D possibly being TRBD2 (5 bases). CDR3 length: 13 residues. Germline V gene lookup returns CDR1 MGHRA and CDR2 YSYEKL. V was trimmed by 1 base and J by 5 bases, leaving 8 bases between them. This chain's CDR3 is CASSQVPGETQYF. In DNA form, the CDR3 reads TGCGCCAGCAGCCAAGTCCCGGGGGAGACCCAGTACTTC.

The rearrangement uses TRBV7-9 and TRBJ2-1; 8 bases fit TRBD1. V was pared by 1 base and J by 11 bases, with 4 bases of the junction left unmatched. This CDR3 contains 13 residues. Germline V CDR1 and CDR2: SEHNR, FQNEAQ (reference sequence). Here the CDR3 DNA reads TGTGCCAGCAGCTTAGTAGGACAGGGCCAGCAGTTCTTC. Its translation: CASSLVGQGQQFF.

In regard to this clonotype: This may arise from a read error, as a much more abundant clone is one base away. CDR3 in DNA: TGTGCCAGCAGCCTGGGTTGGGGAGTCCGGACCGGGGAGCGGTTTTTT. This codes for CASSLGWGVRTGERFF. The V and J genes are TRBV3-1 and TRBJ2-2; D is perhaps TRBD2 (5 bases). Germline CDR1 is LGHDT and CDR2 is YNNKEL (reference sequence). There are 16 residues in the CDR3.

The chain uses TRBV10-3 and TRBJ2-7, with D possibly being TRBD1 or TRBD2 (5 bases each). V lost 3 bases and J lost 5, with 17 bases in between. The CDR3 runs to 15 residues. Per germline, CDR1 ENHRY and CDR2 SYGVKD. In nucleotides, the CDR3 is TGTGCCATCAGTGACTCTGAGGGGAGCGCCCACGAGCAGTACTTC. Translation gives CAISDSEGSAHEQYF.

The chain employs TRBV5-1 and TRBJ1-2; no reliable D call. CDR1 is SGHRS and CDR2 is YFSETQ in the germline V gene. V lost 8 bases to trimming and J lost 0 bases, with 11 bases between them. The CDR3 loop spans 13 amino acids. In DNA, the CDR3 is TGCGCCAGTAGTGAGTTAGCTAACTATGGCTACACCTTC. As protein: CASSELANYGYTF.

The V call is TRBV10-3, the J call TRBJ1-2; 7 nucleotides match TRBD1. This CDR3 is 13 amino acids long. Germline CDR1 reads ENHRY; CDR2 reads SYGVKD. J lost 4 bases, V lost 8 bases, and 7 bases had no gene match. For the CDR3, the DNA is TGTGCCATCGCGAGGGGGGACAGCTATGGCTACACCTTC. Its translation is CAIARGDSYGYTF.

J is TRBJ1-5 and V is TRBV6-2 or TRBV6-3; D is perhaps TRBD1 (5 bases). The V gene lost 4 bases and the J gene lost 3 bases, with 13 bases spanning the gap. The germline gives CDR1 MNHEY, CDR2 SVGEGT. The CDR3 is 15 residues long. This chain's CDR3 is CASSWGGGINQPQHF. DNA for the CDR3: TGTGCCAGCAGTTGGGGGGGAGGGATCAATCAGCCCCAGCATTTT.

The chain couples TRBV12-3 or TRBV12-4 to TRBJ2-1, with 12 bases matching TRBD2. The ends lost 5 bases at V and 3 bases at J; junction bases unmatched: 5. The CDR3 has 16 amino acids. The CDR3 DNA reads TGTGCCAGCAGTACGCGGACTAGCGGGATCTACAATGAGCAGTTCTTC. This translates into CASSTRTSGIYNEQFF.

V usage is TRBV7-9 and J usage is TRBJ1-2; no reliable D call. This CDR3 is 13 amino acids long. CDR1 and CDR2 (germline): SEHNR, FQNEAQ (reference sequence). V lost 5 bases to trimming and J lost 9 bases, with 16 bases between them. CDR3 bases: TGTGCCAGCAGCCGAGAACGGGCACAGAGCTACACCTTC. Protein: CASSRERAQSYTF.

The CDR3 nucleotides read TGTGCCAGCAGCCAAGAGAGGTCCCGGGAGGGGGCCTACAATGAGCAGTTCTTC. Translation gives CASSQERSREGAYNEQFF. V and J are TRBV4-2 and TRBJ2-1; 8 bases align to TRBD2. The trim removed 0 bases at V and 2 bases at J, leaving 9 bases unmatched. Per the germline V gene, CDR1 is LGHNA and CDR2 is YNFKEQ. The CDR3 is made up of 18 amino acids.

The CDR3 DNA sequence: TGTGCCTGGAGTGTACGGATCTCCTACGAGCAGTACTTC. Translating it yields CAWSVRISYEQYF. The rearrangement joins TRBV30 to TRBJ2-7, with unresolved D. CDR1 is GTSNPN, CDR2 SVGIG, per germline (reference sequence). CDR3 length: 13 amino acids. Trimming pared 0 bases from V and 0 bases from J, leaving 6 bases between.

In the case of this clonotype: One base away lies a much larger clone, so this may be a sequencing read error. The V and J genes are TRBV7-2 and TRBJ2-1; D unclear. The tail of the sequence fits TRBJ2-7 better, so the J call may be wrong. This CDR3 is built from 14 residues. In germline, CDR1 is SGHTA, CDR2 FQGNSA. CDR3 sequence reads: CASSLRGRGGEQYF. CDR3 DNA: TGTGCCAGCAGCTTACGTGGGCGTGGTGGTGAGCAGTACTTC.

The chain links TRBV7-8 to TRBJ1-5, with 7 bases aligning to TRBD1. CDR1 is SGHVS and CDR2 is FQNEAQ in the germline V gene. After removal of 3 bases from V and 4 bases from J, the junction contained 6 bases not matched to a gene. This CDR3 is built from 15 residues. CDR3 in amino acids: CASSLDRRENQPQHF. In DNA, the CDR3 is TGTGCCAGCAGCTTGGACAGGAGAGAAAATCAGCCCCAGCATTTT.

To note about this clonotype: Sequence at one end of the junction differs from germline and may be a read error. The chain uses TRBV7-2 and TRBJ2-5; 7 bases fit TRBD1. CDR1 is SGHTA and CDR2 is FQGNSA in the germline V gene. The CDR3 consists of 13 residues. As DNA, the CDR3 is TGTGTCAGCAGCTCGGGACAGCAAGAGACCCAGTACTTC. This translates into CVSSSGQQETQYF. Based on the CDR3 plus reference TRBV7-2 and TRBJ2-5, the full variable domain is GAGVSQSPSNKVTEKGKDVELRCDPISGHTALYWYRQSLGQGLEFLIYFQGNSAPDKSGLPSDRFSAERTGGSVSTLTIQRTQQEDSAVYLCVSSSGQQETQYFGPGTRLLVL.

J is TRBJ2-2 and V is TRBV20-1; 9 bases are a match to TRBD1. Germline trimming cut 5 bases from V and 6 bases from J; bases unmatched to any gene: 10. Germline V gene sequence: CDR1 DFQATT, CDR2 SNEGSKA (reference sequence). The CDR3 contains 15 residues. In DNA form, the CDR3 reads TGCAGTGCTGGCCCACAGGGGGCCCTTGCCGGGGAGCTGTTTTTT. This translates into CSAGPQGALAGELFF.

This clonotype was found a few times. This rearrangement joins TRBV3-1 to TRBJ2-1; 13 bases line up with TRBD2. Germline V lookup: CDR1 LGHDT, CDR2 YNNKEL (reference sequence). V was clipped by 1 base and J by 8 bases; unmatched bases: 5. This CDR3 spans 16 amino acids. CDR3 DNA sequence: TGTGCCAGCAGCCAAGCGGGACTAGCGGGAAGTGATGAGCAGTTCTTC. Translating it yields CASSQAGLAGSDEQFF.

The rearrangement joins TRBV6-1 to TRBJ2-1, with D hard to call. Germline values: CDR1 MNHNS, CDR2 SASEGT. The CDR3 totals 14 residues. The V and J ends lost 6 bases and 0 bases respectively, with 9 bases between them. Here the CDR3 DNA reads TGTGCCAGCAGGGATTATATCTCCTACAATGAGCAGTTCTTC. It yields the protein CASRDYISYNEQFF.